One sample yielded the 8 T cell receptor beta chains listed below, sequenced in a study of T cells in Graves' hyperthyroidism and ophthalmopathy. Template material for amplifying TCR beta CDR3 regions consisted of RNA transcripts. Initially, a first-round RT-PCR of the TCR CDR3 employed the HTBI primer set. TCRdb re-called the multiplex PCR reads with MiXCR, one entry per CDR3 protein. The repertoire holds 550,000 to 600,000 distinct CDR3 sequences, approximately 15% seen once, with roughly 7.7% in the top ten. The sample was blood. The receptors here all came from a woman younger than 30 with Graves' ophthalmopathy.

This clonotype showed up many times. This chain links TRBV30 with TRBJ2-7, with a tentative D call TRBD1 (5 bases). V was cut by 3 bases and J by 1 base, with 7 bases left in between. The germline gives CDR1 GTSNPN, CDR2 SVGIG (reference sequence). The CDR3 is made up of 12 amino acids. The CDR3, as DNA: TGTGCCTGGAGCAGACAGTCCTACGAGCAGTACTTC. This encodes CAWSRQSYEQYF.

Many counts were recorded for this clonotype. V and J are TRBV6-2 or TRBV6-3 and TRBJ1-1; D may be TRBD1 (5 bases). Per the germline V gene, CDR1 is MNHEY and CDR2 is SVGEGT. The CDR3 consists of 16 residues. Trimming pared 2 bases from V and 6 bases from J, leaving 19 bases between. For the CDR3, the DNA is TGTGCCAGCAGTTACGGGCGGGCAGGGAAGTTTTCTGAAGCTTTCTTT. This encodes CASSYGRAGKFSEAFF.

This clonotype was seen repeatedly, ten times or more. The genes are TRBV27 and TRBJ1-6; tentative D call: TRBD1 (6 bases). V gave up 8 bases and J gave up 0 bases, with 14 bases separating them. Germline V lookup: CDR1 MNHEY, CDR2 SMNVEV (reference sequence). CDR3 size: 16 residues. This chain's CDR3 is CASRQGSSSYNSPLHF. In DNA, the CDR3 is TGTGCCAGCCGCCAGGGGTCGAGCTCCTATAATTCACCCCTCCACTTT.

This clonotype has more than one count but fewer than ten. The gene calls are TRBV5-1 and TRBJ2-7; 7 bases match TRBD1. This CDR3 has 14 amino acids. V was clipped by 5 bases and J by 1 base; unmatched bases: 6. Germline V gene sequence: CDR1 SGHRS, CDR2 YFSETQ. As DNA, the CDR3 is TGCGCCAGCAGGACCTTGGGACAGTCCTACGAGCAGTACTTC. As protein: CASRTLGQSYEQYF. The full variable domain, completed using reference TRBV5-1 and TRBJ2-7, is KAGVTQTPRYLIKTRGQQVTLSCSPISGHRSVSWYQQTPGQGLQFLFEYFSETQRNKGNFPGRFSGRQFSNSRSEMNVSTLELGDSALYLCASRTLGQSYEQYFGPGTRLTVT.

This clonotype was found many times. The gene calls are TRBV12-3 or TRBV12-4 and TRBJ1-1; D is uncertain. The V gene lost 7 bases and the J gene lost 5 bases, with 17 bases spanning the gap. CDR3 size: 14 residues. The CDR3 reads CASIQLRGKTEAFF. For the CDR3, the DNA is TGTGCCAGCATCCAACTTCGGGGAAAGACTGAAGCTTTCTTT.

V and J are TRBV19 and TRBJ2-3; TRBD1 matches 7 bases. The germline V gene has CDR1 LNHDA and CDR2 SQIVND (reference sequence). The CDR3 is made up of 16 amino acids. J gave up 0 bases and V 3 bases, and 6 bases lay outside the gene matches. The CDR3 loop is CASSIRTGTSTDTQYF. CDR3 nucleotide sequence: TGTGCCAGTAGTATCCGGACAGGTACTAGCACAGATACGCAGTATTTT.

This clonotype has a count of ten or more. J is TRBJ1-5 and V is TRBV12-3 or TRBV12-4; D uncertain. The CDR3 is 14 amino acids. Trimming removed 5 bases from V and 1 base from J, with 9 bases in between. As DNA, the CDR3 is TGTGCCAGCAGTCCACAGTCGAGCAATCAGCCCCAGCATTTT. This encodes CASSPQSSNQPQHF.

There are many counts of this clonotype. CDR3 in DNA: TGCAGTGCTAGCGGGGAAGGGGATCAGCCCCAGCATTTT. Its translation: CSASGEGDQPQHF. V usage is TRBV20-1 and J usage is TRBJ1-5; the D gene is possibly TRBD1 (5 bases). The germline V and J ends were trimmed by 3 bases and 5 bases, with 11 bases remaining between them. Germline CDR1 DFQATT, CDR2 SNEGSKA (reference sequence). There are 13 residues in the CDR3.